The subject of this entry is one TCR beta chain. With 1 base removed from V and 11 bases from J, the gap between germline ends came to 11 bases. The CDR3 runs to 12 residues. In germline, CDR1 is SGHDN, CDR2 FVKESK. This sample was taken from a study of control samples from healthy donors and cancer patients. TCRdb's table, derived via immunoSEQ multiplex PCR, lists solely in-frame clones and lacks some. The repertoire holds 45,000 to 60,000 clones, with 94% as singletons. This chain uses TRBV14 with TRBJ1-1; D gene uncertain. The sample comprised blood. The sequence was collected from a man aged 25 to 45 in good health. The DNA of the CDR3 is TGTGCCAGCAGCCAAGCCCCCACTGTGGCTTTCTTT. This encodes CASSQAPTVAFF.